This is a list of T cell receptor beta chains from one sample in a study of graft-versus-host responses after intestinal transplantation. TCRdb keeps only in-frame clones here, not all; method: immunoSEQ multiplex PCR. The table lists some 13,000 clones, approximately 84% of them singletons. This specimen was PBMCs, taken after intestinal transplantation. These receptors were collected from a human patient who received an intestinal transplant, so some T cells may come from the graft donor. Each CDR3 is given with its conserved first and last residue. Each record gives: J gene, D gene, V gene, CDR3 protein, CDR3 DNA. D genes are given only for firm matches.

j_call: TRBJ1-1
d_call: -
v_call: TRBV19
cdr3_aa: CASNPGAVSTEAFF
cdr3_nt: TGTGCCAGTAATCCGGGAGCGGTGAGCACTGAAGCTTTCTTT

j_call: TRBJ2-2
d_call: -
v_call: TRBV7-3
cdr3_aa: CASSLYKNTGELFF
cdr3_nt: TGTGCCAGCAGCTTGTACAAGAACACCGGGGAGCTGTTTTTT

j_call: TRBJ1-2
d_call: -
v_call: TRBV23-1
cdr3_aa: CASSQKSDPDYGYTF
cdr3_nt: TGCGCCAGCAGTCAAAAGTCCGATCCGGACTATGGCTACACCTTC

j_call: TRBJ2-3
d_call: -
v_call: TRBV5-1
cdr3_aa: CASSFLLTDTQYF
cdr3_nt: TGCGCCAGCAGCTTCCTACTCACAGATACGCAGTATTTT

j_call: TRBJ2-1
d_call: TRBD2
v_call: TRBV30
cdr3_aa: CAWSVLAGASGGQFF
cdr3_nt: TGTGCCTGGAGTGTTTTAGCGGGAGCCTCCGGTGGGCAGTTCTTC

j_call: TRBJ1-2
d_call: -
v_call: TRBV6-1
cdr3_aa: CASSPSDSSNYGYTF
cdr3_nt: TGTGCCAGCAGCCCATCTGACAGTTCTAACTATGGCTACACCTTC

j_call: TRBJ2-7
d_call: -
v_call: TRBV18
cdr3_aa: CASSRDGAGEQYF
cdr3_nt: TGTGCCAGCTCACGGGACGGGGCCGGCGAGCAGTACTTC

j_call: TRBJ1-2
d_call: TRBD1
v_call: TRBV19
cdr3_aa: CASSTPGQGYGYTF
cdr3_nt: TGTGCCAGTAGTACCCCGGGACAGGGGTATGGCTACACCTTC

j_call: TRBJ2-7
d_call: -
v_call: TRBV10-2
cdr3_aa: CASSRDGPYEQYF
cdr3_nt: TGCGCCAGCAGTCGGGACGGACCCTACGAGCAGTACTTC

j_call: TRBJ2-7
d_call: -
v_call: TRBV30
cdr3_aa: CAWSRQGEAYEQYF
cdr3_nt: TGTGCCTGGAGTAGGCAGGGAGAAGCCTACGAGCAGTACTTC

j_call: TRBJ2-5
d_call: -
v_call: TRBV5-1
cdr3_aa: CASSVQGVSRETQYF
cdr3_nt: TGCGCCAGCAGCGTACAGGGAGTTTCTAGGGAGACCCAGTACTTC

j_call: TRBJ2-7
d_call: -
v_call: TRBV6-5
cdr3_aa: CASSYVQGTEQYF
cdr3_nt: TGTGCCAGCAGTTACGTACAAGGGACGGAGCAGTACTTC

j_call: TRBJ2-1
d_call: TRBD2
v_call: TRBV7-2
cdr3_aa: CASSLGSGNEQFF
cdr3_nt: TGTGCCAGCAGCTTAGGTAGCGGGAATGAGCAGTTCTTC